This passage covers 20 T cell receptor beta chains from one sample sequenced in a study of T-cell reconstitution after alpha-beta-depleted transplantation in children. TCRbeta library preparation incorporated unique molecular identifiers. Each CDR3 protein is one row after TCRdb ran MiXCR on the PCR reads. The sample records 350,000 to 400,000 distinct CDR3 sequences, approximately 12% being singletons. The material sequenced was PBMCs, taken from the stem cell graft. Receptor source: a human donor who donated a stem cell graft to a child with Fanconi anemia.

In its sample, this clonotype was seen many times. This chain links TRBV2 with TRBJ2-2; no definite D call. In germline, CDR1 is SNHLY, CDR2 FYNNEI. The CDR3 spans 14 residues. The V end was cut by 4 bases, the J end by 6 bases, with 12 bases between. CDR3 residues: CASSAHRDPGELFF. In DNA, the CDR3 is TGTGCCAGCAGTGCCCACAGAGACCCCGGGGAGCTGTTTTTT. The full variable domain, with the rest looked up from reference TRBV2 and TRBJ2-2, is EPEVTQTPSHQVTQMGQEVILRCVPISNHLYFYWYRQILGQKVEFLVSFYNNEISEKSEIFDDQFSVERPDGSNFTLKIRSTKLEDSAMYFCASSAHRDPGELFFGEGSRLTVL.

The sample holds a few counts of this clonotype. This chain joins TRBV9 and TRBJ1-4; D is perhaps TRBD1 (6 bases). Germline V gene sequence: CDR1 SGDLS, CDR2 YYNGEE. Between the trimmed V and J ends, which lost 4 bases and 3 bases, there was a span of 13 bases. This CDR3 has 15 residues. CDR3 sequence reads: CASSFQGTANEKLFF. DNA of the CDR3: TGTGCCAGCAGCTTCCAGGGGACCGCTAATGAAAAACTGTTTTTT.

This clonotype has at least ten counts. The chain combines TRBV6-5 with TRBJ1-5, with no clear D. The germline V and J ends were trimmed by 2 bases and 3 bases, with 5 bases remaining between them. The length of the CDR3 is 13 residues. Germline V gene lookup returns CDR1 MNHEY and CDR2 SVGAGI. CDR3 nucleotide sequence: TGTGCCAGCAGTTACACCTACAATCAGCCCCAGCATTTT. Residues: CASSYTYNQPQHF.

V usage is TRBV20-1 and J usage is TRBJ1-5; 10 nucleotides line up with TRBD1. The V gene's germline CDR1 is DFQATT and CDR2 SNEGSKA (reference sequence). CDR3 size: 12 residues. V lost 4 bases to trimming and J lost 7 bases; unmatched junction nucleotides: 1. The CDR3 nucleotides read TGCAGTGCTAAGACAGGGGGCCAGCCCCAGCATTTT. Translated: CSAKTGGQPQHF.

This clonotype was seen a handful of times. V usage is TRBV6-5 and J usage is TRBJ2-5, with D possibly TRBD2 on 6 matching bases. Germline loops: CDR1 MNHEY, CDR2 SVGAGI. The CDR3 totals 12 residues. V lost 5 bases to trimming and J lost 5 bases, with 9 bases between them. CDR3 protein: CASSAGRETQYF. CDR3 bases: TGTGCCAGCAGTGCGGGGCGGGAGACCCAGTACTTC.

This clonotype has just a few counts. The chain employs TRBV13 and TRBJ2-1, with D perhaps matching TRBD2 (5 bases). Germline CDR1 and CDR2: PRHDT and FYEKMQ (reference sequence). The length of the CDR3 is 15 residues. Trimming cost V 5 bases and J 5 bases, with 16 bases left between them. In nucleotides, the CDR3 is TGTGCCAGCAGCCATCTGCAATCGAGGGACAATGAGCAGTTCTTC. The encoded protein is CASSHLQSRDNEQFF.

This clonotype was detected ten times or more. J is TRBJ2-6 and V is TRBV27, with TRBD1 matching over 9 bases. CDR3 size: 16 residues. CDR1 and CDR2 from the germline V gene are MNHEY and SMNVEV (reference sequence). The J segment lost 2 bases and the V segment lost 5 bases, leaving 4 bases of the junction unmatched. In DNA form, the CDR3 reads TGTGCCAGCAGTGCTACAGGGGGCGCTGGGGCCAACGTCCTGACTTTC. It specifies CASSATGGAGANVLTF.

V is TRBV7-2 and J is TRBJ2-1; the D is unclear. This CDR3 has 16 residues. V lost 5 bases, J lost 0 bases, and 14 bases lay in between. CDR1 SGHTA and CDR2 FQGNSA come from the germline V gene. The CDR3 nucleotides are TGTGCCAGCAGCCCCAGTTTGAGTTACTCCTACAATGAGCAGTTCTTC. As protein: CASSPSLSYSYNEQFF.

V gene TRBV29-1 combines with J gene TRBJ2-2; no firm D call. Deletions cut 0 bases from V and 0 bases from J, with 5 bases between. CDR1 is SQVTM, CDR2 ANQGSEA, per germline. CDR3 length: 14 amino acids. The CDR3 nucleotides are TGCAGCGTTGAAGAATGGTCGAACACCGGGGAGCTGTTTTTT. This translates into CSVEEWSNTGELFF.

This clonotype was seen a handful of times. This chain joins TRBV5-1 and TRBJ1-1; tentatively, D is TRBD1 (6 bases). CDR1 and CDR2 (germline): SGHRS, YFSETQ. V was trimmed by 4 bases and J by 7 bases, leaving 20 bases between them. The CDR3 has 15 residues. The CDR3 nucleotides are TGCGCCAGCAGCCCTTTTTTGGGCAGGGGCCGTGAAGCTTTCTTT. Translation: CASSPFLGRGREAFF.

The chain links TRBV11-3 to TRBJ2-3; D is unclear. The ends were cut back, 1 base at V and 6 bases at J, with 14 bases in the middle. Germline V gives CDR1 SGHNT, CDR2 YENEEA. The CDR3 contains 15 residues. This CDR3 reads CASSLGGLDGDTQYF. The CDR3 region has the DNA TGTGCCAGCAGCTTAGGAGGATTAGATGGTGATACGCAGTATTTT.

With respect to this clonotype: Germline and junction disagree at one end, which may indicate a read error. J is TRBJ2-1 and V is TRBV7-7, with 13 bases identical to TRBD2. The CDR3 extends over 16 amino acids. CDR1 and CDR2 (germline): SSHAT, FNYEAQ (reference sequence). CDR3 sequence: CASSSGLAGSGNEQFF. The CDR3 DNA reads TGTGCTAGCAGCTCGGGACTAGCGGGGTCTGGGAATGAGCAGTTCTTC.

The genes are TRBV20-1 and TRBJ1-1, with 12 positions matching TRBD1. There are 18 residues in the CDR3. V lost 1 base and J lost 1; bases outside the gene matches: 10. Per germline, CDR1 DFQATT and CDR2 SNEGSKA (reference sequence). In nucleotides, the CDR3 is TGCAGTGCTAGAGCTTCCGGGGGACAGGGGGCGAGGAACACTGAAGCTTTCTTT. It specifies CSARASGGQGARNTEAFF.

This clonotype appeared a few times. V is TRBV5-1 and J is TRBJ1-1; no reliable D call. CDR3 length equals 14 residues. Germline V gives CDR1 SGHRS, CDR2 YFSETQ. V lost 3 bases and J lost 0, with 9 bases in between. CDR3 sequence: CASSWAEVNTEAFF. The CDR3 bases are TGCGCCAGCAGCTGGGCAGAGGTGAACACTGAAGCTTTCTTT.

This clonotype showed up many times. The chain carries TRBV29-1 and TRBJ1-1; D not certain. The CDR3 is 13 residues long. CDR1 and CDR2 from the germline V gene are SQVTM and ANQGSEA. Deletions cut 5 bases from V and 8 bases from J, with 18 bases between. Here the CDR3 DNA reads TGCAGCGTTCGGGAGGGAGCTGAAGGGGAAGCTTTCTTT. This sequence encodes CSVREGAEGEAFF.

This clonotype has a handful of counts. The chain links TRBV20-1 to TRBJ1-1; D is possibly TRBD1 (5 bases). Germline loops: CDR1 DFQATT, CDR2 SNEGSKA (reference sequence). V lost 5 bases to trimming and J lost 0 bases, with 10 bases between them. The CDR3 spans 13 residues. CDR3 in amino acids: CSASTEMNTEAFF. The DNA for the CDR3 is TGCAGTGCTTCGACAGAGATGAACACTGAAGCTTTCTTT.

This clonotype showed up just a few times. V usage is TRBV15 and J usage is TRBJ2-1, with TRBD1 as a possible D gene (6 bases). Germline V gene sequence: CDR1 LNHNV, CDR2 YYDKDF (reference sequence). The CDR3 is 16 amino acids. V gave up 0 bases and J gave up 0 bases, with 9 bases separating them. CDR3 in amino acids: CATSRDGQSSYNEQFF. The CDR3 DNA reads TGTGCCACCAGCAGAGATGGACAGAGCTCCTACAATGAGCAGTTCTTC.

A few counts support this clonotype. The chain is built from TRBV29-1 and TRBJ2-2, with no clear D. Germline V gives CDR1 SQVTM, CDR2 ANQGSEA. Trimming left V 5 bases short and J 3 bases short, with 7 bases between. CDR3 length: 12 amino acids. CDR3 loop: CSVRLDTGELFF. Here the CDR3 DNA reads TGCAGCGTTAGGCTCGACACCGGGGAGCTGTTTTTT.

This clonotype was detected only once. The chain combines TRBV18 with TRBJ2-2, with D possibly TRBD1 on 5 matching bases. The V and J ends lost 4 bases and 4 bases respectively, with 10 bases between them. CDR1 is KGHSH and CDR2 is LQKENI in the germline V gene. The CDR3 is 14 residues long. The CDR3 is CASSLDSFTGELFF. The CDR3 DNA reads as TGTGCCAGCTCACTTGACAGCTTCACCGGGGAGCTGTTTTTT.

This clonotype was detected a few times. CDR3: CSVAQGAGDTQYF. The CDR3 coding sequence is TGCAGCGTTGCACAGGGGGCTGGGGATACGCAGTATTTT. The chain uses TRBV29-1 and TRBJ2-3, with 9 positions matching TRBD1. Germline CDR1 reads SQVTM; CDR2 reads ANQGSEA. With V trimmed by 4 bases and J by 6 bases, 5 bases remained unmatched. The CDR3 contains 13 residues.